The clone carrying this T cell receptor (beta chain) was recorded a few times. Its antigen is as yet unknown. The data belong to a study of vaccination and CD4 T cells after COVID-19. Across the whole study: Six males and four females, two of them Hispanic, were enrolled as convalescents. Post-COVID samples were collected a median roughly 92 days following diagnosis, spanning 35 to 161.

An Oncomine TCR Beta short-read assay was used to sequence the DNA from cultured CD4+ T cells. TCRdb re-analysed the PCR reads in MiXCR, keeping a single row per CDR3 protein. The table records 9,500 to 15,000 distinct CDR3 sequences, about 50% of them present only once. Germline CDR1 reads MNHEY; CDR2 reads SVGEGT. V lost 6 bases and J 4 bases, leaving 13 bases between the germline ends. The length of the CDR3 is 14 residues. Treatment meaning: roughly 10-day PBMC culture with coronavirus spike peptide pools or control peptides (ViraFEST assay). The sequence was obtained from a human donor who had recovered from COVID-19. The chain uses TRBV6-2 or TRBV6-3 and TRBJ1-5, with D maybe TRBD1 (6 bases). The sample taken for sequencing was CD4+ T cells from blood, cultured in vitro. CDR3 sequence reads: CASRATGRNQPQHF. The DNA for the CDR3 is TGTGCCAGCAGGGCCACAGGGAGGAATCAGCCCCAGCATTTT.